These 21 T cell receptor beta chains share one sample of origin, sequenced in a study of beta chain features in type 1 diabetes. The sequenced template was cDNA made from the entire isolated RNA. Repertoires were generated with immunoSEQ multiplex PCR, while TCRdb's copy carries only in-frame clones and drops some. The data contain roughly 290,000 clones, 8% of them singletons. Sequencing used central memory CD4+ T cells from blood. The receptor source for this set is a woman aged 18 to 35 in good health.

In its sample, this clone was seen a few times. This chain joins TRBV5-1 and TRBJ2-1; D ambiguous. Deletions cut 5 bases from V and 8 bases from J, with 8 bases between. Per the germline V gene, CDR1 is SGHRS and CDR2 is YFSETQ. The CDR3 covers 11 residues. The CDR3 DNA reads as TGCGCCAGCAGACTACGGTATGAGCAGTTCTTC. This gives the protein CASRLRYEQFF.

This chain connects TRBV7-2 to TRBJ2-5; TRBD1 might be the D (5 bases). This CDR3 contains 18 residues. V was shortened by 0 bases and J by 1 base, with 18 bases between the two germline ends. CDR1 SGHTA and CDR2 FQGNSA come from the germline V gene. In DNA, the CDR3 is TGTGCCAGCAGCTTAGCGGCTCTTCCAGGGTTTGCCCAAGAGACCCAGTACTTC. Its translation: CASSLAALPGFAQETQYF.

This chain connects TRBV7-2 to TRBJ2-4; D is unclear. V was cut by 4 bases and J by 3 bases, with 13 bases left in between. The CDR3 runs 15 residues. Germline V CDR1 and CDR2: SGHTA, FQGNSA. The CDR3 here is CASSSLLEGKNIQYF. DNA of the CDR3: TGTGCCAGCAGCTCCTTATTGGAAGGCAAAAACATTCAGTACTTC.

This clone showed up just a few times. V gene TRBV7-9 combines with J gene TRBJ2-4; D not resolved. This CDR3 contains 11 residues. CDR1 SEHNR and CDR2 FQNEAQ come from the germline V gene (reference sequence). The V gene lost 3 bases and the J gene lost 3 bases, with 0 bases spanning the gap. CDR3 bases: TGTGCCAGCAGCTTCAAAAACATTCAGTACTTC. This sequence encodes CASSFKNIQYF.

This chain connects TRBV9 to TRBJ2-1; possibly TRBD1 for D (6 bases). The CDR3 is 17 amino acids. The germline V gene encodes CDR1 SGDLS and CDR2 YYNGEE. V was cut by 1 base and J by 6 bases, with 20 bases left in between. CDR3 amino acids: CASSVNRVSSSSNEQFF. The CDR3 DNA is TGTGCCAGCAGCGTAAACAGGGTCTCTTCTTCATCCAATGAGCAGTTCTTC.

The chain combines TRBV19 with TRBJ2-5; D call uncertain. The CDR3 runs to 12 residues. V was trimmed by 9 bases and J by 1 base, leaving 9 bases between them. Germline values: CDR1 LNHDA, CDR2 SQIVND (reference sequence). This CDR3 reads CASSRLQETQYF. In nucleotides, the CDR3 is TGTGCCAGCTCCCGTCTCCAAGAGACCCAGTACTTC.

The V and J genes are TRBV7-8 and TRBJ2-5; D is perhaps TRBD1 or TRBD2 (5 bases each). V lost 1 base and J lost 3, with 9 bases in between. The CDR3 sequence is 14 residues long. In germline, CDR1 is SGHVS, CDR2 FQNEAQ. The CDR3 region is CASSLGWGKETQYF. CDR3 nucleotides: TGTGCCAGCAGCTTAGGATGGGGGAAAGAGACCCAGTACTTC.

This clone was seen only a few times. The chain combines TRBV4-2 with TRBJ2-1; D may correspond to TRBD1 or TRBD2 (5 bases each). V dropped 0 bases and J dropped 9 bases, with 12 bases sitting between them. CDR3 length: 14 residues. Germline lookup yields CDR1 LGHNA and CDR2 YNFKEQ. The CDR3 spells CASSQDAGAGEQFF. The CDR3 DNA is TGTGCCAGCAGCCAAGATGCCGGGGCGGGTGAGCAGTTCTTC.

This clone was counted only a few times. The CDR3 DNA is TGCGCCAGCAGCTGGGACAGTAGTTCCTACGAGCAGTACTTC. It encodes CASSWDSSSYEQYF. The chain is built from TRBV10-2 and TRBJ2-7; 7 bases align to TRBD1. J gave up 1 base and V 6 bases, and 6 bases lay outside the gene matches. Germline values: CDR1 WSHSY, CDR2 SAAADI. CDR3 length: 14 residues.

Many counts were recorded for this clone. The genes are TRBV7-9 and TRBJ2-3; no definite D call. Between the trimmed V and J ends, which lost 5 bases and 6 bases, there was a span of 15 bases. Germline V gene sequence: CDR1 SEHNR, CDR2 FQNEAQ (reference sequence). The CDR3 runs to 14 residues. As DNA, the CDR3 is TGTGCCAGCAGCCCGAATGGAAAGACGGATACGCAGTATTTT. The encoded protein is CASSPNGKTDTQYF.

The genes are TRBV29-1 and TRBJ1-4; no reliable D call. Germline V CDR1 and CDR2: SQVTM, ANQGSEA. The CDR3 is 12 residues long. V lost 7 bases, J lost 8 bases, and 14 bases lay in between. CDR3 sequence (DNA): TGCAGCGCTCCGTTTTTCGGAGAAAAACTGTTTTTT. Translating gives CSAPFFGEKLFF.

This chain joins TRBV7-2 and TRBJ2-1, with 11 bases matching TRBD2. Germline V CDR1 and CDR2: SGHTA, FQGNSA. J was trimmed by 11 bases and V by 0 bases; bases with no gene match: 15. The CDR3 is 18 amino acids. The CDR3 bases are TGTGCCAGCAGCTTAGCTTTTAGCGGGGGGGCTGTCGGTTCGAAGCAGTTCTTC. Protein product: CASSLAFSGGAVGSKQFF.

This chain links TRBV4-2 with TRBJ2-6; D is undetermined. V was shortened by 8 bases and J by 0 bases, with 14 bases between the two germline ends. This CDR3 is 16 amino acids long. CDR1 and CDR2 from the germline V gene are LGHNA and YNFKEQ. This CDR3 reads CASSSKASSGANVLTF. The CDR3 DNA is TGTGCCAGCTCGTCTAAGGCCAGCTCTGGGGCCAACGTCCTGACTTTC.

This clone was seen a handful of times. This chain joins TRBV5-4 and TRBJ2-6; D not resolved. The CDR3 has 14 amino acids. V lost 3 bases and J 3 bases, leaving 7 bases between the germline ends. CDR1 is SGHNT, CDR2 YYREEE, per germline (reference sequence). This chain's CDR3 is CASSSASGANVLTF. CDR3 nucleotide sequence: TGTGCCAGCAGCTCCGCTAGTGGGGCCAACGTCCTGACTTTC.

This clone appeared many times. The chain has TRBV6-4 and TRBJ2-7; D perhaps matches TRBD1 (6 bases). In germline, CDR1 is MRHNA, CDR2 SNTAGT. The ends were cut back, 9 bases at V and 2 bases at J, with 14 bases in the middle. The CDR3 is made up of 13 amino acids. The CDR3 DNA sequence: TGTGCCAGGTTGACAGGCGCCACCTACGAGCAGTACGTC. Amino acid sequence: CARLTGATYEQYV.

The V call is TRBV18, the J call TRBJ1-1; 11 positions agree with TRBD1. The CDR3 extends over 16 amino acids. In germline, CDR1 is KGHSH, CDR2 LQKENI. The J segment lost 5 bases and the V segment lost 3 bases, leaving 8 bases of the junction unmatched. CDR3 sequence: CASSPWTGGLSTEAFF. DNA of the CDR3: TGTGCCAGCTCACCCTGGACAGGGGGCCTTTCGACTGAAGCTTTCTTT.

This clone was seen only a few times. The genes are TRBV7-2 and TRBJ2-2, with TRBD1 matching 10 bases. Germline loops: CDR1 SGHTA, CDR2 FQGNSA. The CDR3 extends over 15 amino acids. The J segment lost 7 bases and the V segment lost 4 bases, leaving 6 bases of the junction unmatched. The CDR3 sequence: CASSSGDRGIGELFF. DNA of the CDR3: TGTGCCAGCAGCTCCGGGGACAGGGGCATCGGGGAGCTGTTTTTT.

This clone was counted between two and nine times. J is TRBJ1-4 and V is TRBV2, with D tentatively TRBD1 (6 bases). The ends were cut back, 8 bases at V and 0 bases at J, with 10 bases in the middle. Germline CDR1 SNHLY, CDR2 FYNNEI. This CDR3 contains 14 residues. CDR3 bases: TGTGCCAGCGGGACACCAGCAACTAATGAAAAACTGTTTTTT. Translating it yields CASGTPATNEKLFF.

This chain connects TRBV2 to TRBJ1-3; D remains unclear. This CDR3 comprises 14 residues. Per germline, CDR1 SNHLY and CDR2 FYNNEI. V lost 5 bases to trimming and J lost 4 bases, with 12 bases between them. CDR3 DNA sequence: TGTGCCAGCAGTTTGTGGAAATCCGGAAACACCATATATTTT. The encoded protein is CASSLWKSGNTIYF.

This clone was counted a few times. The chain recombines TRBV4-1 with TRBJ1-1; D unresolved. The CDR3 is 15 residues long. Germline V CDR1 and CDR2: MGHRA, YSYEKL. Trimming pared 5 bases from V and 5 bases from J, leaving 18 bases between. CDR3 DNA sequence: TGCGCCAGCAGCGCAACCGGGATTGCCGGTACTGAAGCTTTCTTT. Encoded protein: CASSATGIAGTEAFF.

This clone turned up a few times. The DNA of the CDR3 is TGCGCCAGCAGCCCCCAAACTTATTCACCCCTCCACTTT. Protein sequence: CASSPQTYSPLHF. This rearrangement joins TRBV4-1 to TRBJ1-6; D gene unclear. Per the germline V gene, CDR1 is MGHRA and CDR2 is YSYEKL. Trimming shortened V by 4 bases and J by 8 bases, and 9 bases separated the two germline ends. This CDR3 region has 13 residues.